Sequencing of this T cell receptor beta chain was carried out in a study of CD8+ T cells in alopecia areata. Looking at the study overall: Oral tofacitinib (5 to 10 mg twice daily) was administered to treated patients. Study observations and caveats: Mice showed TCR sharing more clearly than patients did, possibly owing to HLA.

Following extraction, RNA underwent reverse transcription to cDNA, which served as the sequencing template. Assay used: immunoSEQ multiplex PCR; TCRdb lists only in-frame clones, some missing. This table has about 150,000 clones, 80% to 90% appearing once. Collected material from alopecia areata patients comprised lesional scalp punch biopsies and peripheral blood. The CDR3 runs 16 residues. V lost 1 base and J lost 0, with 12 bases in between. Looked up from germline, CDR1 is SGHTS and CDR2 is YDEGEE. As to this clone: The antigen is undetermined.

The V and J genes are TRBV5-8 and TRBJ2-3, with D perhaps matching TRBD2 (6 bases). This sample comprised CD8+ T cells sorted from blood, obtained at week 0. The clonotype comes from a human donor with alopecia areata. The CDR3 loop is CASSLSRGRSTDTQYF. As DNA, the CDR3 is TGTGCCAGCAGCTTGTCCCGGGGGAGAAGCACAGATACGCAGTATTTT.